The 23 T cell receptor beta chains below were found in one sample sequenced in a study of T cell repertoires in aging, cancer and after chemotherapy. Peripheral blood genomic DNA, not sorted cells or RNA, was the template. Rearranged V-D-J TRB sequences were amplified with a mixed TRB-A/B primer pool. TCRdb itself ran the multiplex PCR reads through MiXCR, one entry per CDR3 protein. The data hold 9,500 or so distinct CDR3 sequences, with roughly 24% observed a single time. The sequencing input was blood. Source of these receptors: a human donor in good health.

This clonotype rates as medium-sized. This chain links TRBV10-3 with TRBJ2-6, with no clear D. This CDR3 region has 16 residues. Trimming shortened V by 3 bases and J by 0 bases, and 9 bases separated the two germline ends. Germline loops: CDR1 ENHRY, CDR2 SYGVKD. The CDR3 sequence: CAISDHGNSGANVLTF. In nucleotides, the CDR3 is TGTGCCATCAGTGACCACGGTAACTCTGGGGCCAACGTCCTGACTTTC.

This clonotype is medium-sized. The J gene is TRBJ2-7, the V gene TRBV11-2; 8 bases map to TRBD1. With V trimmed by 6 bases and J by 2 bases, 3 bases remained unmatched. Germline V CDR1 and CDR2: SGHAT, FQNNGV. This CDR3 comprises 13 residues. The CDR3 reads CASRLTGAYEQYF. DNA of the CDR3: TGTGCCAGCAGGCTGACAGGGGCCTACGAGCAGTACTTC.

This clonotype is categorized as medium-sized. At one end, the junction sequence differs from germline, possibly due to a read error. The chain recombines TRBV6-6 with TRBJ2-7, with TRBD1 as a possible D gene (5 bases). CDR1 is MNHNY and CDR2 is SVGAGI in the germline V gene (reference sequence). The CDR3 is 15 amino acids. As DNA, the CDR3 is TGTGCCAGCAGTAACTCCGACAGTACGGTCTCCGAGCAGTACTTC. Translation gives CASSNSDSTVSEQYF.

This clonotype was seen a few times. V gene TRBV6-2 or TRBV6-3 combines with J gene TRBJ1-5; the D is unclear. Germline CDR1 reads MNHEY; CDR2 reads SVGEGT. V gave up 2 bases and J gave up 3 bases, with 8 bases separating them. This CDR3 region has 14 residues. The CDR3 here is CASSYSAYNQPQHF. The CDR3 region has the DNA TGTGCCAGCAGTTACAGCGCCTACAATCAGCCCCAGCATTTT.

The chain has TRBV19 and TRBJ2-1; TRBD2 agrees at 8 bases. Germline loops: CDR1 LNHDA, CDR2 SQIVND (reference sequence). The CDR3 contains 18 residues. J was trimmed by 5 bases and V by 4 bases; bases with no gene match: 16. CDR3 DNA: TGTGCCAGTAGTACGGATGGGGTAGCGGGGTACCTTCACAATGAGCAGTTCTTC. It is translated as CASSTDGVAGYLHNEQFF.

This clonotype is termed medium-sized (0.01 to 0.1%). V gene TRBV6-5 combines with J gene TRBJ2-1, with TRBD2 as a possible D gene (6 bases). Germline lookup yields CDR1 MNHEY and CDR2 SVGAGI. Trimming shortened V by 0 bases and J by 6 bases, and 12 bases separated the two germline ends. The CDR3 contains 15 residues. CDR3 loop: CASSYSRLGGNEQFF. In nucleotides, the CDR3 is TGTGCCAGCAGTTACTCGAGACTCGGGGGCAATGAGCAGTTCTTC.

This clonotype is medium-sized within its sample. The CDR3 coding sequence is TGTGCCAGCAGTTACGCTAGGGGTGATTCACCCCTCCACTTT. Encoded protein: CASSYARGDSPLHF. This chain uses TRBV6-5 with TRBJ1-6; D perhaps matches TRBD1 (5 bases). CDR3 size: 14 residues. The V gene lost 2 bases and the J gene lost 8 bases, with 10 bases spanning the gap. Germline CDR1 and CDR2: MNHEY and SVGAGI.

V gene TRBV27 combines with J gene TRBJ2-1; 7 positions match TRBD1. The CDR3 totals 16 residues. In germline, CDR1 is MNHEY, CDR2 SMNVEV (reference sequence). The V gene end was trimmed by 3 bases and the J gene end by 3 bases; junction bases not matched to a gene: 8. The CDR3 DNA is TGTGCCAGCAGTTTGACAGGGTTCTACTACTACAATGAGCAGTTCTTC. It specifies CASSLTGFYYYNEQFF.

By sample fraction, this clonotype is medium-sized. The CDR3 coding sequence is TGCAGCGTCGGGGACGGATTTAATGAAAAACTGTTTTTT. Residues: CSVGDGFNEKLFF. V is TRBV29-1 and J is TRBJ1-4; perhaps TRBD1 as D (5 bases). The CDR3 runs 13 residues. Trimming left V 6 bases short and J 4 bases short, with 12 bases between. CDR1 and CDR2 from the germline V gene are SQVTM and ANQGSEA.

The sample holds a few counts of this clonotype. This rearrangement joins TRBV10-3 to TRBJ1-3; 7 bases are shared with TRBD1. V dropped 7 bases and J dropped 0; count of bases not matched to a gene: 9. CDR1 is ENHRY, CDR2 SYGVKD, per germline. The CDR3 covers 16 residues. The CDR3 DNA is TGTGCCATCAAAAGCGACAGGGCGAGCTCTGGAAACACCATATATTTT. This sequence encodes CAIKSDRASSGNTIYF.

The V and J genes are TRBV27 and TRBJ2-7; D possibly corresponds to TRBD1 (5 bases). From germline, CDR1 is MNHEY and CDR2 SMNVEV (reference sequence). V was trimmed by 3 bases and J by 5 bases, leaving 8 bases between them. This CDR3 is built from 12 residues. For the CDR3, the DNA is TGTGCCAGCAGTTTGTCAGGGAACGAGCAGTACTTC. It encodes CASSLSGNEQYF.

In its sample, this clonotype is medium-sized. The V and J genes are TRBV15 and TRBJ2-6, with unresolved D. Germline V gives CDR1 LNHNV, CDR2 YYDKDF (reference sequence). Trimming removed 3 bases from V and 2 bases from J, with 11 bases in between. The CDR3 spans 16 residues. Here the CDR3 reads CATSSPVETGANVLTF. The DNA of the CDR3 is TGTGCCACCAGCAGCCCCGTCGAGACTGGGGCCAACGTCCTGACTTTC. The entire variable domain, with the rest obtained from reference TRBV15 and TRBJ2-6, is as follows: DAMVIQNPRYQVTQFGKPVTLSCSQTLNHNVMYWYQQKSSQAPKLLFHYYDKDFNNEADTPDNFQSRRPNTSFCFLDIRSPGLGDTAMYLCATSSPVETGANVLTFGAGSRLTVL.

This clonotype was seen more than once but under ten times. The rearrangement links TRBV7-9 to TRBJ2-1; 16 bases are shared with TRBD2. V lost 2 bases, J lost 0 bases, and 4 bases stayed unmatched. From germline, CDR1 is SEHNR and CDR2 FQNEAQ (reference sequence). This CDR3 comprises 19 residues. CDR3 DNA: TGTGCCAGCAGCTTATCGGGACTAGCGGGAGGGAGCTCCTACAATGAGCAGTTCTTC. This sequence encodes CASSLSGLAGGSSYNEQFF. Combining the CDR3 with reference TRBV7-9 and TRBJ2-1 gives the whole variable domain DTGVSQNPRHKITKRGQNVTFRCDPISEHNRLYWYRQTLGQGPEFLTYFQNEAQLEKSRLLSDRFSAERPKGSFSTLEIQRTEQGDSAMYLCASSLSGLAGGSSYNEQFFGPGTRLTVL.

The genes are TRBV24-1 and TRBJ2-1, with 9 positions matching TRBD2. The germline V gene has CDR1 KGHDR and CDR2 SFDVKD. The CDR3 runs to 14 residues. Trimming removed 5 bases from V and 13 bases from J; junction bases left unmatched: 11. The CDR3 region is CATSGIGAGGRQFF. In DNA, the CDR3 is TGTGCCACCAGTGGGATCGGAGCGGGAGGACGTCAGTTCTTC.

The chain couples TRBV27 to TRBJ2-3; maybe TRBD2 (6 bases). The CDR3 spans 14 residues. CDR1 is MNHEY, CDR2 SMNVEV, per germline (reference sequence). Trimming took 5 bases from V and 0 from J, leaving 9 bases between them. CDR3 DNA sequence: TGTGCCAGCAGTGTTAGCGGTAGCACAGATACGCAGTATTTT. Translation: CASSVSGSTDTQYF.

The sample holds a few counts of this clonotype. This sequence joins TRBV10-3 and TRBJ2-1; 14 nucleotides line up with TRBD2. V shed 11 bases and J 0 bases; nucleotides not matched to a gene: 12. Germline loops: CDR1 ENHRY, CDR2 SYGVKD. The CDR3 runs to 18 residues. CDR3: CASKTGTSGSVSYNEQFF. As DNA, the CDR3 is TGTGCCTCAAAAACCGGGACTAGCGGGAGTGTCTCCTACAATGAGCAGTTCTTC.

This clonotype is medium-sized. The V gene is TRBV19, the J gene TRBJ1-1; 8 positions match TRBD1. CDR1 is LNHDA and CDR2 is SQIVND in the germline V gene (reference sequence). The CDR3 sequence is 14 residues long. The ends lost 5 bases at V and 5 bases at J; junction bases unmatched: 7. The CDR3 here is CASSLRQGRTEAFF. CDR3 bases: TGTGCCAGTAGTCTCCGACAGGGGCGGACTGAAGCTTTCTTT.

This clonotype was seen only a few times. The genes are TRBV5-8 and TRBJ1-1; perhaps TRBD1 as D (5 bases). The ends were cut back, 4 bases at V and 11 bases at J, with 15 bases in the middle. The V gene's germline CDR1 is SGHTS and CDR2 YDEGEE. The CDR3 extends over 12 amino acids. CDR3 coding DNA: TGTGCCAGCAGCCGACGGGGGGAAGGGGCTTTCTTT. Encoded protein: CASSRRGEGAFF.

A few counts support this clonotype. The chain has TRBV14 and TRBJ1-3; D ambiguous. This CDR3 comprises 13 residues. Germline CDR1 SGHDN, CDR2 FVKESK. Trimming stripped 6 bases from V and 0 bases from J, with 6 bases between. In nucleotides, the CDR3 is TGTGCCAGCAGAGGAAACTCTGGAAACACCATATATTTT. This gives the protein CASRGNSGNTIYF.

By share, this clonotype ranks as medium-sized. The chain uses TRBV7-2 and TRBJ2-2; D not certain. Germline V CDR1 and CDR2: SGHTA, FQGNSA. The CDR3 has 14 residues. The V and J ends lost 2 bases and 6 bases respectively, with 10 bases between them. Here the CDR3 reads CASSLRVGPGELFF. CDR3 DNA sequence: TGTGCCAGCAGCTTAAGGGTGGGTCCCGGGGAGCTGTTTTTT. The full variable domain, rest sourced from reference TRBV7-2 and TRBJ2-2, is GAGVSQSPSNKVTEKGKDVELRCDPISGHTALYWYRQSLGQGLEFLIYFQGNSAPDKSGLPSDRFSAERTGGSVSTLTIQRTQQEDSAVYLCASSLRVGPGELFFGEGSRLTVL.

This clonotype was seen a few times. In DNA form, the CDR3 reads TGTGCCAGCAGGCCCGGGATCTCCTACAATGAGCAGTTCTTC. It specifies CASRPGISYNEQFF. J is TRBJ2-1 and V is TRBV27; TRBD2 might be the D (5 bases). Germline values: CDR1 MNHEY, CDR2 SMNVEV (reference sequence). The V end lost 6 bases, the J end lost 0 bases, and 9 bases lay between the germline ends. The CDR3 is made up of 14 amino acids.

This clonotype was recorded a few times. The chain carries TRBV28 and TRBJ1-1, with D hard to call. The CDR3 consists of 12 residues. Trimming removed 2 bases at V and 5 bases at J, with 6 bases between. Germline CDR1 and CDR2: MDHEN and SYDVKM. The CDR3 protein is CASSLQETEAFF. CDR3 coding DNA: TGTGCCAGCAGTTTACAGGAGACTGAAGCTTTCTTT.

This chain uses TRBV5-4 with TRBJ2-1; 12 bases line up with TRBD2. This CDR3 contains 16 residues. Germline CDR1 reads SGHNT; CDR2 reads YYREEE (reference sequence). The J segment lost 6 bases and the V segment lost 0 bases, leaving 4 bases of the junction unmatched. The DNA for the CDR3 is TGTGCCAGCAGCTTGGGTGCTAGCGGGAGGGCCAATGAGCAGTTCTTC. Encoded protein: CASSLGASGRANEQFF.